A selection of T cell receptor beta chains follows, all from one sample in a study of shared clonotypes between healthy human individuals. Profiled with immunoSEQ multiplex PCR; TCRdb holds only in-frame clones, not every one. The sample contains 2 million to 3 million clones, approximately 93% of which appear only once. The sequenced sample consisted of naive CD4+ T cells from PBMCs. These receptors were obtained from a man aged 18 to 30 in good health. Some clones in this sample may be carry-over from other donors' samples. The CDR3 runs from the conserved cysteine through the conserved F or W. Each record gives: V gene, clone size, J gene, CDR3 protein. Clone size is not always given. Where it is, it says once, few, many or a class for expanded clones.

v_gene: TRBV7-2; abundance: -; j_gene: TRBJ2-7; CDR3aa: CASSLGRTDYEQYF
v_gene: TRBV5-6; abundance: -; j_gene: TRBJ1-2; CDR3aa: CASSFVPGGGYGYTF
v_gene: TRBV18; abundance: -; j_gene: TRBJ1-3; CDR3aa: CASSAGIHSGNTIYF
v_gene: TRBV18; abundance: -; j_gene: TRBJ2-7; CDR3aa: CASSLTSGRTYEQYF
v_gene: TRBV5-1; abundance: -; j_gene: TRBJ1-2; CDR3aa: CASSPTGAVYGYTF
v_gene: TRBV2; abundance: once; j_gene: TRBJ2-3; CDR3aa: CASMSGTDTQYF
v_gene: TRBV5-4; abundance: -; j_gene: TRBJ2-1; CDR3aa: CASSPGSRVGNEQFF
v_gene: TRBV2; abundance: -; j_gene: TRBJ2-5; CDR3aa: CASSSRTSGAQETQYF
v_gene: TRBV10-3; abundance: -; j_gene: TRBJ1-5; CDR3aa: CAISDLNSNQPQHF
v_gene: TRBV7-3; abundance: -; j_gene: TRBJ2-7; CDR3aa: CASSFDKTSYEQYF
v_gene: TRBV6-1; abundance: -; j_gene: TRBJ2-7; CDR3aa: CASTRTGMYEQYF
v_gene: TRBV18; abundance: -; j_gene: TRBJ1-4; CDR3aa: CASSPKVGESSTNEKLFF
v_gene: TRBV7-2; abundance: -; j_gene: TRBJ2-2; CDR3aa: CASSLGQSGELFF
v_gene: TRBV2; abundance: -; j_gene: TRBJ2-5; CDR3aa: CASSEREGRETQYF
v_gene: TRBV9; abundance: -; j_gene: TRBJ2-7; CDR3aa: CASTALVVAYEQYF
v_gene: TRBV28; abundance: -; j_gene: TRBJ1-1; CDR3aa: CASSSSLRREAFF
v_gene: TRBV2; abundance: -; j_gene: TRBJ1-4; CDR3aa: CASSAQEPTNEKLFF
v_gene: TRBV5-1; abundance: -; j_gene: TRBJ1-3; CDR3aa: CASCNTEPSSGNTIYF
v_gene: TRBV19; abundance: -; j_gene: TRBJ2-3; CDR3aa: CASSIGWGAGTDTQYF
v_gene: TRBV6-1; abundance: -; j_gene: TRBJ1-5; CDR3aa: CASSEEGISGTYYQPQHF
v_gene: TRBV4-3; abundance: once; j_gene: TRBJ2-2; CDR3aa: CASRRAGGFGGELFF
v_gene: TRBV4-1; abundance: few; j_gene: TRBJ2-7; CDR3aa: CASSQGTGGSYEQYF
v_gene: TRBV7-9; abundance: -; j_gene: TRBJ2-7; CDR3aa: CASSLGEGTSMREQYF
v_gene: TRBV11-1; abundance: -; j_gene: TRBJ2-7; CDR3aa: CASSLQGSLSSYEQYF
v_gene: TRBV7-6; abundance: -; j_gene: TRBJ2-1; CDR3aa: CASSPTLGLLISNEQFF
v_gene: TRBV5-1; abundance: once; j_gene: TRBJ2-1; CDR3aa: CASSSRQGNEQFF
v_gene: TRBV7-2; abundance: -; j_gene: TRBJ2-7; CDR3aa: CASSSGQVTYEQYF
v_gene: TRBV18; abundance: -; j_gene: TRBJ1-4; CDR3aa: CASSSNGQRGEKLFF
v_gene: TRBV6-1; abundance: -; j_gene: TRBJ2-7; CDR3aa: CASRVWQGQPYEQYF
v_gene: TRBV7-3; abundance: -; j_gene: TRBJ2-3; CDR3aa: CASSLSSGSKDTQYF
v_gene: TRBV29-1; abundance: -; j_gene: TRBJ2-1; CDR3aa: CSAGDLSSYNEQFF
v_gene: TRBV28; abundance: -; j_gene: TRBJ2-7; CDR3aa: CASSFERLAETYEQYF
v_gene: TRBV10-1; abundance: -; j_gene: TRBJ1-4; CDR3aa: CANLCLSWRCNEKLFF
v_gene: TRBV10-2; abundance: -; j_gene: TRBJ2-7; CDR3aa: CASRTSGSYEQYF
v_gene: TRBV5-1; abundance: once; j_gene: TRBJ2-3; CDR3aa: CASSLDRSTDTQYF
v_gene: TRBV25-1; abundance: -; j_gene: TRBJ2-3; CDR3aa: CASSAGQGTDTQYF
v_gene: TRBV5-6; abundance: once; j_gene: TRBJ2-5; CDR3aa: CASGRQGTPETQYF
v_gene: TRBV7-8; abundance: -; j_gene: TRBJ2-7; CDR3aa: CASSLGRRRASYEQYF
v_gene: TRBV7-9; abundance: -; j_gene: TRBJ2-7; CDR3aa: CASSSTSFGEQYF
v_gene: TRBV7-9; abundance: -; j_gene: TRBJ2-5; CDR3aa: CASSLGTGKKTQYF
v_gene: TRBV7-6; abundance: -; j_gene: TRBJ2-3; CDR3aa: CASSLIRGTDTQYF
v_gene: TRBV5-5; abundance: -; j_gene: TRBJ1-2; CDR3aa: CASSYRANYGYTF